This T cell receptor (beta chain) was identified during a study of T-cell reconstitution after alpha-beta-depleted transplantation in children. This CDR3 is built from 16 residues. V dropped 6 bases and J dropped 0 bases, with 17 bases sitting between them. Germline CDR1 is KGHSH and CDR2 is LQKENI. Construction of the TCRbeta library involved unique molecular identifiers. TCRdb used MiXCR to reprocess the PCR reads, holding one entry per CDR3 protein. The sample has about 980,000 distinct CDR3 sequences; roughly 31% are singletons. Study-level findings and limits: The study reportedly traced alpha-beta T cells about two months after transplant to several hundred expanded graft clones. A year had passed since transplant, and T-cell counts and diversity by then came mostly from newly produced T cells.

Notes on this clonotype: Its specificity is not known.

Sequenced material: PBMCs, mostly from graft donor cells, taken 360 days after TCRalphabeta/CD19-depleted stem cell transplant. This receptor was obtained from a boy less than two years old who had a stem cell transplant for SCID, so the T cells may come from the graft donor. This chain uses TRBV18 with TRBJ1-1, with D perhaps TRBD1 (5 bases). This CDR3 is CASSPAGRGVNTEAFF. The CDR3, as DNA: TGTGCCAGCTCCCCGGCCGGGAGAGGGGTGAACACTGAAGCTTTCTTT.